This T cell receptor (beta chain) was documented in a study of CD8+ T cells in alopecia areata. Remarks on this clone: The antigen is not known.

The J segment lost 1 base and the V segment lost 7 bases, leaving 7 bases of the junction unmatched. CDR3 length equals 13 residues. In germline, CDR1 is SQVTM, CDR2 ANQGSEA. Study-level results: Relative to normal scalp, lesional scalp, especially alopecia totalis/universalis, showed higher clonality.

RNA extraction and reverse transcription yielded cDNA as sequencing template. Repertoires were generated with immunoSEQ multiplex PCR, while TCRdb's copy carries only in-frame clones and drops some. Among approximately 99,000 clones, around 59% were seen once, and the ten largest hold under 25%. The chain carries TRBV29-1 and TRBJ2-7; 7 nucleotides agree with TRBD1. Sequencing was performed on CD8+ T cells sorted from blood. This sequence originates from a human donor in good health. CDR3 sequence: CSAISTGSYEQYF. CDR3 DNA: TGCAGCGCTATCTCGACAGGGTCCTACGAGCAGTACTTC.